One sample yielded the 17 T cell receptor beta chains listed below, sequenced in a study of blood T cells in healthy people across ages. Together with a sample-barcoded 5' primer, a J-beta primer mix was included in a second PCR lasting about 6 to 11 cycles. Each CDR3 protein gets one entry after TCRdb re-called the 5' RACE reads with MiXCR. Among more than 1.4 million distinct CDR3 sequences, 42% were seen once, and the ten largest hold 7% to 9.5%. The sequenced sample was blood. The receptor source for this set is a woman aged 18-35 years in good health.

This sequence joins TRBV20-1 and TRBJ1-2; D not certain. The CDR3 sequence is 13 residues long. The V end was cut by 1 base, the J end by 7 bases, with 13 bases between. Germline V CDR1 and CDR2: DFQATT, SNEGSKA (reference sequence). DNA for the CDR3: TGCAGTGCTAGAGCCCTCCAGGTGGGTGGCTACACCTTC. Translated, it gives CSARALQVGGYTF.

V usage is TRBV6-1 and J usage is TRBJ1-5, with 7 bases lining up with TRBD1. The J segment lost 3 bases and the V segment lost 4 bases, leaving 12 bases of the junction unmatched. There are 17 residues in the CDR3. CDR1 is MNHNS and CDR2 is SASEGT in the germline V gene. CDR3 loop: CASSGAGGTALNQPQHF. In DNA form, the CDR3 reads TGTGCCAGCAGTGGAGCGGGCGGGACAGCGCTCAATCAGCCCCAGCATTTT.

This clonotype turned up a few times. The chain uses TRBV5-1 and TRBJ2-7, with 11 bases aligning to TRBD2. CDR1 and CDR2 (germline): SGHRS, YFSETQ. The V and J ends lost 4 bases and 2 bases, in that order; junction bases with no gene match: 8. The CDR3 runs to 16 residues. In DNA form, the CDR3 reads TGCGCCAGCAGCCGACAGTTAGCGGGGGGGACCTACGAGCAGTACTTC. This sequence encodes CASSRQLAGGTYEQYF. The whole variable domain, filled in from reference TRBV5-1 and TRBJ2-7, reads KAGVTQTPRYLIKTRGQQVTLSCSPISGHRSVSWYQQTPGQGLQFLFEYFSETQRNKGNFPGRFSGRQFSNSRSEMNVSTLELGDSALYLCASSRQLAGGTYEQYFGPGTRLTVT.

The sample holds one count of this clonotype. At one of its ends the junction is not consistent with the germline gene, which may arise from a read error. J is TRBJ2-3 and V is TRBV20-1; the D gene could be TRBD1 or TRBD2 (5 bases each). This CDR3 is 14 amino acids long. CDR1 is DFQATT, CDR2 SNEGSKA, per germline (reference sequence). The CDR3 is CSARMGASTGTQYF. The CDR3 coding sequence is TGCAGTGCTAGGATGGGAGCTAGCACAGGTACGCAGTATTTT.

The J gene is TRBJ2-5, the V gene TRBV28; 7 bases are a match to TRBD1. The V segment lost 6 bases and the J segment 9 bases; nucleotides outside the gene matches: 16. Germline loops: CDR1 MDHEN, CDR2 SYDVKM. The length of the CDR3 is 15 residues. CDR3 amino acids: CASSSEGAGHAAQYF. For the CDR3, the DNA is TGTGCCAGCAGCTCCGAGGGGGCGGGCCACGCCGCCCAGTACTTC.

This clonotype turned up a few times. The chain links TRBV12-3 or TRBV12-4 to TRBJ1-5; 9 bases map to TRBD1. V gave up 4 bases and J gave up 6 bases; unmatched junction bases: 1. The CDR3 totals 13 residues. CDR3 sequence: CASSYRGLQPQHF. CDR3 nucleotides: TGTGCCAGCAGTTACAGGGGGCTTCAGCCCCAGCATTTT.

The chain uses TRBV6-5 and TRBJ2-5; 8 positions agree with TRBD1. This CDR3 is 18 amino acids long. The germline CDR1 and CDR2 sequences are MNHEY and SVGAGI. V gave up 2 bases and J gave up 4 bases; unmatched junction bases: 15. This chain's CDR3 is CASSYAVGQGIRGETQYF. DNA of the CDR3: TGTGCCAGCAGTTACGCCGTTGGACAGGGCATCCGAGGAGAGACCCAGTACTTC.

The CDR3 nucleotides are TGCGCCAGCACGGAGGGAAGGACCACTGAAGCTTTCTTT. It translates to CASTEGRTTEAFF. The chain combines TRBV10-2 with TRBJ1-1, with D unresolved. Trimming shortened V by 7 bases and J by 4 bases, and 13 bases separated the two germline ends. The CDR3 sequence is 13 residues long. Per germline, CDR1 WSHSY and CDR2 SAAADI.

The chain links TRBV7-9 to TRBJ2-6; D remains ambiguous. The V and J ends lost 3 bases and 2 bases respectively, with 5 bases between them. CDR1 SEHNR and CDR2 FQNEAQ come from the germline V gene (reference sequence). CDR3 length: 14 residues. CDR3 amino acids: CASSFRPGANVLTF. The CDR3 nucleotides read TGTGCCAGCAGCTTCCGGCCTGGGGCCAACGTCCTGACTTTC.

The CDR3 spells CASSPYTRTKQYF. CDR3 DNA: TGTGCCAGCAGCCCCTATACAAGAACGAAGCAGTACTTC. V and J are TRBV11-2 and TRBJ2-4, with D uncertain. The CDR3 consists of 13 residues. The germline gives CDR1 SGHAT, CDR2 FQNNGV. V was shortened by 5 bases and J by 13 bases, with 18 bases between the two germline ends.

This clonotype has only a few counts. The gene calls are TRBV29-1 and TRBJ1-1; D remains unclear. The germline V and J ends were trimmed by 2 bases and 1 base, with 14 bases remaining between them. CDR1 and CDR2 from the germline V gene are SQVTM and ANQGSEA. The CDR3 has 15 residues. The CDR3 nucleotides read TGCAGCGTTGAATCCCTTGGGGAGTCGAACACTGAAGCTTTCTTT. Protein sequence: CSVESLGESNTEAFF.

CDR3 sequence: CASSQEGERETQYF. CDR3 bases: TGCGCCAGCAGCCAAGAAGGGGAGCGGGAGACCCAGTACTTC. This chain uses TRBV4-1 with TRBJ2-5; D is perhaps TRBD1 or TRBD2 (5 bases each). This CDR3 is built from 14 residues. The germline V and J ends were trimmed by 0 bases and 5 bases, with 10 bases remaining between them. The germline CDR1 and CDR2 sequences are MGHRA and YSYEKL.

This clonotype was picked up a small number of times. This sequence joins TRBV27 and TRBJ2-3; 10 bases line up with TRBD2. Germline lookup yields CDR1 MNHEY and CDR2 SMNVEV (reference sequence). This CDR3 is built from 18 residues. Trimming removed 6 bases from V and 1 base from J; junction bases left unmatched: 13. This CDR3 is CASSLLPPGTSGTDTQYF. Here the CDR3 DNA reads TGTGCCAGCAGCCTACTTCCTCCCGGGACTAGCGGCACAGATACGCAGTATTTT.

This clonotype occurred many times. The genes are TRBV27 and TRBJ2-7; D is uncertain. This CDR3 is 11 amino acids long. The germline gives CDR1 MNHEY, CDR2 SMNVEV (reference sequence). Deletions cut 3 bases from V and 5 bases from J, with 5 bases between. CDR3 amino acids: CASSFRDEQYF. In nucleotides, the CDR3 is TGTGCCAGCAGTTTTAGAGACGAGCAGTACTTC.

This clonotype was seen a few times. The V and J genes are TRBV7-8 and TRBJ2-1, with TRBD1 matching over 8 bases. CDR3 size: 13 residues. V was clipped by 3 bases and J by 8 bases; unmatched bases: 3. CDR1 and CDR2 (germline): SGHVS, FQNEAQ. The CDR3 DNA follows: TGTGCCAGCAGCTTCGACAGGGGCGATGAGCAGTTCTTC. Translation: CASSFDRGDEQFF. The whole variable domain, filled in from reference TRBV7-8 and TRBJ2-1, reads GAGVSQSPRYKVAKRGQDVALRCDPISGHVSLFWYQQALGQGPEFLTYFQNEAQLDKSGLPSDRFFAERPEGSVSTLKIQRTQQEDSAVYLCASSFDRGDEQFFGPGTRLTVL.

The genes are TRBV20-1 and TRBJ2-1; 10 nucleotides agree with TRBD2. The CDR3 consists of 16 residues. Germline-derived CDR1 and CDR2 are DFQATT and SNEGSKA (reference sequence). The V segment lost 3 bases and the J segment 5 bases; nucleotides outside the gene matches: 10. CDR3 residues: CSAREGPAGGHNEQFF. The CDR3 nucleotides read TGCAGTGCTAGGGAGGGTCCAGCGGGGGGGCACAATGAGCAGTTCTTC.

This clonotype was seen a handful of times. This chain connects TRBV5-1 to TRBJ2-7, with 9 bases lining up with TRBD2. There are 15 residues in the CDR3. V was pared by 1 base and J by 2 bases, with 4 bases of the junction left unmatched. The V gene's germline CDR1 is SGHRS and CDR2 YFSETQ. The CDR3 sequence: CASSLSSGATYEQYF. Here the CDR3 DNA reads TGCGCCAGCAGCTTGTCTAGCGGGGCAACCTACGAGCAGTACTTC.